One sample yielded the 20 T cell receptor beta chains listed below, sequenced in a study of human T cells and chemical hapten exposure. Via MiXCR, TCRdb re-called the RACE reads, giving one row per CDR3 protein. This table has 85,000 to 95,000 distinct CDR3 sequences, over 8% appearing once. Time point in this sample: healthy volunteer bleed at 2 weeks. Extraction yielded total RNA from whole blood (unfractionated). Material: whole blood. The origin of the receptors is a female donor in good health. Some clones in this sample may be carry-over from other donors' samples.

This clonotype was seen ten or more times. This chain connects TRBV20-1 to TRBJ2-1, with D possibly TRBD2 on 6 matching bases. V lost 0 bases to trimming and J lost 5 bases, with 14 bases between them. The germline CDR1 and CDR2 sequences are DFQATT and SNEGSKA (reference sequence). The CDR3 is 15 amino acids. CDR3 in amino acids: CSARDAREHDNEQFF. The CDR3 DNA sequence: TGCAGTGCTAGAGATGCCCGGGAGCATGACAATGAGCAGTTCTTC.

This clonotype has at least ten counts. V gene TRBV28 combines with J gene TRBJ1-4; D possibly corresponds to TRBD1 (5 bases). The CDR3 runs to 14 residues. With 4 bases removed from V and 5 bases from J, the gap between germline ends came to 11 bases. Per the germline V gene, CDR1 is MDHEN and CDR2 is SYDVKM. In nucleotides, the CDR3 is TGTGCCAGCAGTTCCCCCCGGGGGAATGAAAAACTGTTTTTT. Its protein product is CASSSPRGNEKLFF.

The V gene is TRBV2, the J gene TRBJ2-3; 9 bases match TRBD2. With 9 bases clipped from V and 4 bases from J, the junction kept 14 bases outside the gene matches. CDR1 and CDR2 (germline): SNHLY, FYNNEI. The CDR3 runs 16 residues. The CDR3 region is CASAGTSRRSADTQYF. Here the CDR3 DNA reads TGTGCCAGTGCCGGGACTAGCAGACGTAGCGCAGATACGCAGTATTTT.

The table lists this clonotype with many counts. This chain links TRBV7-2 with TRBJ2-3; TRBD2 aligns across 8 bases. Germline V CDR1 and CDR2: SGHTA, FQGNSA. The CDR3 contains 16 residues. The junction had 5 bases not matched to a gene; V was cut back by 1 base and J by 2 bases. The CDR3 coding sequence is TGTGCCAGCAGCTTAGACGGGAGGGCCTCCACAGATACGCAGTATTTT. Residues: CASSLDGRASTDTQYF.

The J gene is TRBJ2-7, the V gene TRBV4-1; 13 nucleotides align to TRBD2. CDR1 is MGHRA, CDR2 YSYEKL, per germline. V shed 1 base, J shed 3 bases, and the junction held 9 bases outside the gene matches. The CDR3 extends over 18 amino acids. In nucleotides, the CDR3 is TGCGCCAGCAGCCAAGCCGGACTAGCGGGAGAATGGAACTACGAGCAGTACTTC. It specifies CASSQAGLAGEWNYEQYF.

This clonotype was found a few times. The chain combines TRBV29-1 with TRBJ2-2; D is unresolved. Germline loops: CDR1 SQVTM, CDR2 ANQGSEA. V gave up 4 bases and J gave up 6 bases, with 6 bases separating them. The CDR3 covers 11 residues. CDR3: CSVANAGELFF. In DNA form, the CDR3 reads TGCAGCGTTGCCAATGCCGGGGAGCTGTTTTTT.

This clonotype has at least ten counts. The chain uses TRBV3-1 and TRBJ1-1; 7 bases fit TRBD1. Germline V lookup: CDR1 LGHDT, CDR2 YNNKEL (reference sequence). Trimming cost V 4 bases and J 11 bases; bases outside gene matches: 7. CDR3 length: 12 amino acids. In nucleotides, the CDR3 is TGTGCCAGCAGCCTTAGGGACAGCCTGGCTTTCTTT. Its translation: CASSLRDSLAFF. Combining the CDR3 with reference TRBV3-1 and TRBJ1-1 gives the whole variable domain DTAVSQTPKYLVTQMGNDKSIKCEQNLGHDTMYWYKQDSKKFLKIMFSYNNKELIINETVPNRFSPKSPDKAHLNLHINSLELGDSAVYFCASSLRDSLAFFGQGTRLTVV.

This clonotype has only a few counts. The J gene is TRBJ2-2, the V gene TRBV12-5; D is undetermined. V was clipped by 1 base and J by 3 bases, with 9 bases between them. The germline gives CDR1 LGHNT, CDR2 FRNRAP. The CDR3 consists of 15 residues. CDR3 region: CASGLGGTDTGELFF. The CDR3 nucleotides read TGTGCTAGTGGTTTGGGAGGAACAGACACCGGGGAGCTGTTTTTT.

This clonotype was detected a few times. J is TRBJ1-4 and V is TRBV29-1; D gene ambiguous. Deletions cut 3 bases from V and 0 bases from J, with 8 bases between. The germline V gene has CDR1 SQVTM and CDR2 ANQGSEA. The CDR3 length is 14 residues. Here the CDR3 DNA reads TGCAGCGTTGATGTCGGGGCAACTAATGAAAAACTGTTTTTT. Translating it yields CSVDVGATNEKLFF. The full variable domain, its missing parts supplied by reference TRBV29-1 and TRBJ1-4, is SAVISQKPSRDICQRGTSLTIQCQVDSQVTMMFWYRQQPGQSLTLIATANQGSEATYESGFVIDKFPISRPNLTFSTLTVSNMSPEDSSIYLCSVDVGATNEKLFFGSGTQLSVL.

A few counts support this clonotype. This chain uses TRBV4-3 with TRBJ2-3; no clear D. This CDR3 has 14 residues. With 0 bases removed from V and 4 bases from J, the gap between germline ends came to 8 bases. Germline CDR1 is LGHNA and CDR2 is YSLEER. CDR3 sequence (DNA): TGCGCCAGCAGCCAAGAATCGTGGGCAGATACGCAGTATTTT. Translating gives CASSQESWADTQYF.

V gene TRBV20-1 combines with J gene TRBJ2-7; 8 nucleotides align to TRBD2. The CDR3 length is 15 residues. Germline CDR1 is DFQATT and CDR2 is SNEGSKA (reference sequence). The V gene end was trimmed by 0 bases and the J gene end by 5 bases; junction bases not matched to a gene: 9. The CDR3 sequence is CSARDAERELHEQYF. The CDR3 nucleotides read TGCAGTGCTAGAGATGCTGAGCGGGAGCTCCACGAGCAGTACTTC.

In this sample, this clonotype turned up many times. The rearrangement uses TRBV24-1 and TRBJ1-2; no reliable D call. CDR1 KGHDR and CDR2 SFDVKD come from the germline V gene. The CDR3 consists of 12 residues. The V end was cut by 3 bases, the J end by 4 bases, with 5 bases between. The CDR3 reads CATSDSSYGYTF. The CDR3 bases are TGTGCCACCAGTGATAGCAGCTATGGCTACACCTTC.

This clonotype was seen ten or more times. This chain joins TRBV20-1 and TRBJ2-1; TRBD2 aligns across 7 bases. V shed 3 bases and J 4 bases; nucleotides not matched to a gene: 6. Germline V gene data show CDR1 as DFQATT and CDR2 as SNEGSKA (reference sequence). The CDR3 has 14 amino acids. CDR3 in amino acids: CSASPAGIYNEQFF. The CDR3 DNA reads as TGCAGTGCTAGCCCAGCGGGGATATACAATGAGCAGTTCTTC.

This clonotype was seen a handful of times. The chain couples TRBV29-1 to TRBJ1-1; D not resolved. Trimming took off 5 bases at V and 4 bases at J, with 14 bases between the two ends. The CDR3 covers 13 residues. Germline V CDR1 and CDR2: SQVTM, ANQGSEA. CDR3 bases: TGCAGCGTTCAGGCCTCCATGAGCACTGAAGCTTTCTTT. Translated, it gives CSVQASMSTEAFF.

The V call is TRBV28, the J call TRBJ1-1, with TRBD1 matching over 8 bases. CDR1 and CDR2 from the germline V gene are MDHEN and SYDVKM. V lost 6 bases and J lost 5; bases outside the gene matches: 11. The CDR3 is 15 residues long. The CDR3 reads CASRKRGQAFTEAFF. The CDR3 bases are TGTGCCAGCAGAAAAAGGGGACAGGCCTTTACTGAAGCTTTCTTT.

The chain links TRBV6-1 to TRBJ2-7, with TRBD2 identical over 7 bases. The CDR3 spans 13 residues. V trimming: 7 bases; J trimming: 5 bases; junction bases outside the gene matches: 8. The germline V gene has CDR1 MNHNS and CDR2 SASEGT. The DNA of the CDR3 is TGTGCCAGCACTGGGGGGGGAAAAAACGAGCAGTACTTC. Translated, it gives CASTGGGKNEQYF.

This chain links TRBV11-2 with TRBJ1-1; D gene unclear. The CDR3 is 16 residues long. Germline V gene sequence: CDR1 SGHAT, CDR2 FQNNGV. V dropped 5 bases and J dropped 0 bases, with 16 bases sitting between them. In DNA, the CDR3 is TGTGCCAGCAGCCCCTCCCCAAAGAGCCTGAACACTGAAGCTTTCTTT. Translated, it gives CASSPSPKSLNTEAFF.

The CDR3 DNA follows: TGTGCCAGCAGCTTTCGGCTCGGGCCCTACGAGCAGTACTTC. This encodes CASSFRLGPYEQYF. This chain links TRBV7-6 with TRBJ2-7; the D is unclear. In germline, CDR1 is SGHVS, CDR2 FNYEAQ. V lost 3 bases, J lost 2 bases, and 11 bases lay in between. The CDR3 runs to 14 residues.

This clonotype was recorded many times. The chain is built from TRBV28 and TRBJ1-5; D perhaps matches TRBD1 (6 bases). The CDR3 extends over 15 amino acids. The germline CDR1 and CDR2 sequences are MDHEN and SYDVKM. V gave up 2 bases and J gave up 2 bases, with 10 bases separating them. DNA for the CDR3: TGTGCCAGCAGTTTAGGGGGGGCCGGCAATCAGCCCCAGCATTTT. Translation gives CASSLGGAGNQPQHF.

The chain couples TRBV12-3 or TRBV12-4 to TRBJ2-5; 7 nucleotides agree with TRBD2. J was trimmed by 5 bases and V by 3 bases; bases with no gene match: 9. The CDR3 is 15 amino acids. For the CDR3, the DNA is TGTGCCAGCAGTTTCGGAGGCGGGAGTGGCGAGACCCAGTACTTC. Its protein is CASSFGGGSGETQYF.